What follows are 12 T cell receptor beta chains derived from one specimen sequenced in a study of cytomegalovirus exposure and HLA in healthy donors. The PCR ran on 60 Vbeta and 13 Jbeta primers. The repertoire was sequenced with immunoSEQ multiplex PCR; TCRdb's copy has only in-frame clones and lacks some. The sample carries around 120,000 clones, roughly 70% recorded once. Sequencing used PBMCs. These receptors were collected from a man aged 35-49 years in good health and CMV-seropositive.

The chain joins TRBV5-1 to TRBJ2-5; 9 bases map to TRBD1. The J call may be in error: the DNA end matches TRBJ2-7 better. CDR1 and CDR2 (germline): SGHRS, YFSETQ. The CDR3 is made up of 15 amino acids. This CDR3 is CASSFSTGGTYEQYF. The CDR3 bases are TGCGCCAGCAGCTTTTCGACAGGGGGTACCTACGAGCAGTACTTC.

The J gene is TRBJ2-1, the V gene TRBV11-2; the D gene is possibly TRBD1 (8 bases). V lost 7 bases, J lost 7 bases, and 20 bases lay in between. Germline assignment: CDR1 SGHAT and CDR2 FQNNGV. The CDR3 sequence is 15 residues long. The CDR3 spells CASTPSGGGGNEQFF. The DNA of the CDR3 is TGTGCCAGCACCCCCTCAGGGGGCGGGGGAAATGAGCAGTTCTTC.

This clone turned up a few times. The CDR3 DNA is TGTGCCAGCAGTTTAAGTCAGGGGACAAACTATGGCTACACCTTC. It translates to CASSLSQGTNYGYTF. The chain carries TRBV28 and TRBJ1-2; a weak D match, TRBD1 (6 bases). Germline assignment: CDR1 MDHEN and CDR2 SYDVKM. The V end was cut by 2 bases, the J end by 2 bases, with 12 bases between. The CDR3 consists of 15 residues.

CDR3 sequence (DNA): TGTGCCAGCAGCTCGGGTCCGGGACAGGCCAATCAGCCCCAGCATTTT. Translating gives CASSSGPGQANQPQHF. The chain combines TRBV7-8 with TRBJ1-5; TRBD1 matches 8 bases. V was pared by 4 bases and J by 3 bases, with 8 bases of the junction left unmatched. The CDR3 covers 16 residues. Germline CDR1 and CDR2: SGHVS and FQNEAQ.

V is TRBV5-4 and J is TRBJ2-2, with D unclear. V was trimmed by 3 bases and J by 1 base, leaving 7 bases between them. The CDR3 loop spans 14 amino acids. Germline V gene data show CDR1 as SGHNT and CDR2 as YYREEE (reference sequence). CDR3 in DNA: TGTGCCAGCAGCTCGCGTCTGAACACCGGGGAGCTGTTTTTT. Translating it yields CASSSRLNTGELFF.

J is TRBJ2-2 and V is TRBV9, with D maybe TRBD1 (7 bases). Deletions cut 0 bases from V and 3 bases from J, with 18 bases between. Germline CDR1 and CDR2: SGDLS and YYNGEE. This CDR3 has 18 residues. The CDR3 DNA reads as TGTGCCAGCAGCGTAGCTGGAGGGGACAGTTTTGACACCGGGGAGCTGTTTTTT. Its protein is CASSVAGGDSFDTGELFF.

The chain links TRBV2 to TRBJ1-4, with D uncertain. The germline V gene has CDR1 SNHLY and CDR2 FYNNEI. V was pared by 3 bases and J by 5 bases, with 4 bases between. The CDR3 is 12 residues long. CDR3: CASSDRNEKLFF. The CDR3 DNA reads TGTGCCAGCAGTGACAGAAATGAAAAACTGTTTTTT.

The chain joins TRBV5-1 to TRBJ2-7; TRBD1 agrees at 10 bases. After removal of 3 bases from V and 6 bases from J, the junction contained 6 bases not matched to a gene. The germline CDR1 and CDR2 sequences are SGHRS and YFSETQ. The CDR3 extends over 14 amino acids. CDR3 nucleotide sequence: TGCGCCAGCAGCTCCGGGACAGGGGCCGTCGAGCAGTACGTC. Translating it yields CASSSGTGAVEQYV.

The chain joins TRBV7-9 to TRBJ2-3; the match to TRBD2 covers 11 bases. Germline lookup yields CDR1 SEHNR and CDR2 FQNEAQ (reference sequence). The V segment lost 4 bases and the J segment 5 bases; nucleotides outside the gene matches: 8. This CDR3 is 16 amino acids long. This CDR3 is CASSSLLAGDIDTQYF. CDR3 in DNA: TGTGCCAGCAGCTCCCTACTAGCGGGAGATATAGATACGCAGTATTTT. Variable domain in full (rest from reference TRBV7-9 and TRBJ2-3): DTGVSQNPRHKITKRGQNVTFRCDPISEHNRLYWYRQTLGQGPEFLTYFQNEAQLEKSRLLSDRFSAERPKGSFSTLEIQRTEQGDSAMYLCASSSLLAGDIDTQYFGPGTRLTVL.

This sequence joins TRBV29-1 and TRBJ1-1; D gene uncertain. This CDR3 is 12 amino acids long. Germline V gene sequence: CDR1 SQVTM, CDR2 ANQGSEA. Trimming took off 4 bases at V and 6 bases at J, with 12 bases between the two ends. The CDR3 coding sequence is TGCAGCGTTGTGCTGGGTAGCTCTGAAGCTTTCTTT. Translating gives CSVVLGSSEAFF.

This clone has more than one count but fewer than ten. This sequence joins TRBV10-3 and TRBJ1-2; D remains unclear. V was shortened by 4 bases and J by 4 bases, with 10 bases between the two germline ends. Germline V gives CDR1 ENHRY, CDR2 SYGVKD. The CDR3 runs 13 residues. CDR3 protein: CAISARAGYGYTF. CDR3 nucleotides: TGTGCCATCAGTGCGAGGGCAGGCTATGGCTACACCTTC.

This chain connects TRBV7-2 to TRBJ2-7, with D perhaps matching TRBD2 (6 bases). Trimming stripped 2 bases from V and 6 bases from J, with 23 bases between. The germline CDR1 and CDR2 sequences are SGHTA and FQGNSA. The CDR3 contains 17 residues. The CDR3 loop reads CASSLSWGDASYFEQYF. CDR3 in DNA: TGTGCCAGCAGCTTATCTTGGGGGGATGCCTCCTACTTCGAGCAGTACTTC. Full variable domain (remainder filled in from reference TRBV7-2 and TRBJ2-7): GAGVSQSPSNKVTEKGKDVELRCDPISGHTALYWYRQSLGQGLEFLIYFQGNSAPDKSGLPSDRFSAERTGGSVSTLTIQRTQQEDSAVYLCASSLSWGDASYFEQYFGPGTRLTVT.